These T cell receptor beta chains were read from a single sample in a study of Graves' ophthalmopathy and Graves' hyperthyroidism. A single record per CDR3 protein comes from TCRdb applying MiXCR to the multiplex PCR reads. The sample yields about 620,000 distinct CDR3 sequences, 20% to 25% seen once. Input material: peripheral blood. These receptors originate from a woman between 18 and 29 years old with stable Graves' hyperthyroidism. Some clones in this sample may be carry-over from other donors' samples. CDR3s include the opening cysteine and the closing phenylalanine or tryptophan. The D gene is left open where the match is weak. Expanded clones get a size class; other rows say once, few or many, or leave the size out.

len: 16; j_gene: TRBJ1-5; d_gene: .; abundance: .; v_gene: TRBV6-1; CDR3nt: TGTGCCAGCAGTGTTTCCGTTGTGGGGGGCAATCAGCCCCAGCATTTT; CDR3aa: CASSVSVVGGNQPQHF
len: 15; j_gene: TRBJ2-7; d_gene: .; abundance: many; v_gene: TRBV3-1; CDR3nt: TGTGCCAGCAGCCAAGAGCCTAGCTCCTCCTACGAGCAGTACTTC; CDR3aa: CASSQEPSSSYEQYF
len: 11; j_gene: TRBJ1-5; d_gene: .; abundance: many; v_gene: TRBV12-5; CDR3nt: TGTGCTAGCGCCGAGATGGGCCCCCAGCATTTT; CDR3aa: CASAEMGPQHF
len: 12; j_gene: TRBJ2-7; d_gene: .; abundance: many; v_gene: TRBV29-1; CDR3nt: TGCAGCGTTGACGTAGGACTCTACGAGCAGTACTTC; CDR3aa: CSVDVGLYEQYF
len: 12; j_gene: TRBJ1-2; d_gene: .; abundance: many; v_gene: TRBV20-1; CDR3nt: TGCAGTGCTACCCGACAAAACTATGGCTACACCTTC; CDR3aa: CSATRQNYGYTF
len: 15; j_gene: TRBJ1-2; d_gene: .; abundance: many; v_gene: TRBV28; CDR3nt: TGTGCCAGCTTCAACGAGGCTGACGGGAACTATGGCTACACCTTC; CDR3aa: CASFNEADGNYGYTF
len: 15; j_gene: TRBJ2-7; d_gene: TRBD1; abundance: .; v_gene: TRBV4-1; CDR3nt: TGCGCCAGCAGCGATGGACAGGGGGACCCCTACGAGCAGTACTTC; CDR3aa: CASSDGQGDPYEQYF
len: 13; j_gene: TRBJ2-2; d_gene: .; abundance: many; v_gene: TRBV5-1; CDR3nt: TGCGCCAGCAGCACCGACGGGACCGGGGAGCTGTTTTTT; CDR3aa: CASSTDGTGELFF
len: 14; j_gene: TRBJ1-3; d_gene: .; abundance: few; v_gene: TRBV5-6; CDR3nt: TGTGCCAGCAGCTTAGGGTTAGCTGGAAACACCATATATTTT; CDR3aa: CASSLGLAGNTIYF
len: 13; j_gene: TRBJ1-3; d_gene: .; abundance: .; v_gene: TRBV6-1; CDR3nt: TGTGCCACTGGGACACGGATTGGAAACACCATATATTTT; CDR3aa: CATGTRIGNTIYF
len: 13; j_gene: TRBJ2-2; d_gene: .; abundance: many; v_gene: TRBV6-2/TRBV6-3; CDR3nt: TGTGCCAGCAGTTACAGTCGGGGCGGGGAGCTGTTTTTT; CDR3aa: CASSYSRGGELFF
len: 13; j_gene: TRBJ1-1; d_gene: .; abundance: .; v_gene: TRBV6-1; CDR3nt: TGTGCCAGCATCGTGGTGGGTCGGACTGAAGCTTTCTTT; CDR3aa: CASIVVGRTEAFF
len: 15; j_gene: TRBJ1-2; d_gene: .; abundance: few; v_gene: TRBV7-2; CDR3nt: TGTGCCAGCAGCCCTATGTGGGGAGCTGACTATGGCTACACCTTC; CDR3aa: CASSPMWGADYGYTF
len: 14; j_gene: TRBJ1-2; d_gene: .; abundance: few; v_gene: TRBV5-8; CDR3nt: TGTGCCAGCAGCCTAAGGGACCGCGGCGGGAGCTACACCTTC; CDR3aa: CASSLRDRGGSYTF
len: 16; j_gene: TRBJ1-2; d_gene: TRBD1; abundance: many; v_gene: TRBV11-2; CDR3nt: TGTGCCAGCAGCCAGACAGGGGGCCTATTTAACTATGGCTACACCTTC; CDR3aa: CASSQTGGLFNYGYTF
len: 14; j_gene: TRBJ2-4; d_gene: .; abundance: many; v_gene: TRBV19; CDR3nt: TGTGCCAGTAGTCTAGGAGTCCCCCCGAACATTCAGTACTTC; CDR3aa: CASSLGVPPNIQYF
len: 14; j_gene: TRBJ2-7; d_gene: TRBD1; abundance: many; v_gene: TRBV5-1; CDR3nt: TGCGCCACCTTGGGGACAGAGAAGACCTACGAGCAGTACTTC; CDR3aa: CATLGTEKTYEQYF